Shown below are 30 T cell receptor beta chains from a single sample sequenced in a study of blood T cell repertoires in COVID-19. Only in-frame clones appear in the TCRdb table, and some are missing; sequencing was by immunoSEQ multiplex PCR. This table has approximately 280,000 clones, approximately 81% appearing once. Sequenced sample: PBMCs or T cells enriched from blood (not recorded which). The receptors stem from a woman between 50 and 59 years old who had recovered from COVID-19.

As concerns this clone: Within the sample, other DNA sequences also encode this same CDR3. The chain couples TRBV28 to TRBJ1-1, with TRBD1 matching 7 bases. The V and J ends lost 6 bases and 1 base, in that order; junction bases with no gene match: 5. The CDR3 loop spans 14 amino acids. Germline V gene data show CDR1 as MDHEN and CDR2 as SYDVKM. CDR3 nucleotide sequence: TGTGCCAGCAGCCCCGGGACAGCGAACACTGAAGCTTTCTTT. Protein: CASSPGTANTEAFF. The full variable domain, in which reference TRBV28 and TRBJ1-1 provide the parts outside the CDR3, is DVKVTQSSRYLVKRTGEKVFLECVQDMDHENMFWYRQDPGLGLRLIYFSYDVKMKEKGDIPEGYSVSREKKERFSLILESASTNQTSMYLCASSPGTANTEAFFGQGTRLTVV.

The chain couples TRBV5-1 to TRBJ2-7; D is unclear. Germline CDR1 SGHRS, CDR2 YFSETQ. The CDR3 is 11 residues long. Trimming cost V 2 bases and J 4 bases, with 4 bases left between them. CDR3 nucleotide sequence: TGCGCCAGCAGCTTTCGTTACGAGCAGTACTTC. Protein sequence: CASSFRYEQYF.

This chain links TRBV5-4 with TRBJ2-5; weak D call: TRBD1 (6 bases). From germline, CDR1 is SGHNT and CDR2 YYREEE (reference sequence). The CDR3 has 15 amino acids. Deletions cut 4 bases from V and 5 bases from J, with 18 bases between. The CDR3 DNA sequence: TGTGCCAGCAGCGAGGGGACGGCAGGGGTGGAGACCCAGTACTTC. Translation gives CASSEGTAGVETQYF.

The chain links TRBV2 to TRBJ1-6, with D maybe TRBD1 (5 bases). The CDR3 totals 14 residues. V shed 4 bases and J shed 6 bases, with 10 bases lying between them. Germline V gene lookup returns CDR1 SNHLY and CDR2 FYNNEI. The CDR3 loop reads CASSVGDANSPLHF. The CDR3 DNA sequence: TGTGCCAGCAGTGTAGGGGATGCTAATTCACCCCTCCACTTT.

The genes are TRBV7-9 and TRBJ1-1, with D tentatively TRBD1 (6 bases). Trimming shortened V by 1 base and J by 8 bases, and 14 bases separated the two germline ends. The CDR3 runs to 14 residues. The germline V gene encodes CDR1 SEHNR and CDR2 FQNEAQ (reference sequence). CDR3 bases: TGTGCCAGCAGCTTAGAAATTTCCAGGGGCGAAGCTTTCTTT. Encoded protein: CASSLEISRGEAFF.

The rearrangement joins TRBV19 to TRBJ2-7; a weak D match, TRBD2 (5 bases). Germline V gives CDR1 LNHDA, CDR2 SQIVND (reference sequence). Trimming took off 6 bases at V and 3 bases at J, with 12 bases between the two ends. The CDR3 spans 13 residues. The CDR3 bases are TGTGCCAGTAGATCCGGACGGGACTACGAGCAGTACTTC. Protein: CASRSGRDYEQYF.

The V gene is TRBV28, the J gene TRBJ1-2; TRBD1 agrees at 9 bases. Trimming at V came to 5 bases and at J to 6 bases, leaving 7 bases not matched to a gene. The CDR3 runs 14 residues. CDR1 is MDHEN and CDR2 is SYDVKM in the germline V gene. The DNA for the CDR3 is TGTGCCAGCAGTAGAACAGGGGGCTGGGATGGCTACACCTTC. Its protein is CASSRTGGWDGYTF.

V gene TRBV27 combines with J gene TRBJ2-7, with TRBD2 identical over 9 bases. The ends lost 5 bases at V and 1 base at J; junction bases unmatched: 9. From germline, CDR1 is MNHEY and CDR2 SMNVEV (reference sequence). This CDR3 has 16 amino acids. This CDR3 reads CASSRASGTLSYEQYF. The CDR3 region has the DNA TGTGCCAGCAGTAGGGCTAGCGGGACCCTTTCCTACGAGCAGTACTTC.

This chain connects TRBV2 to TRBJ1-1; D gene ambiguous. Trimming pared 4 bases from V and 5 bases from J, leaving 8 bases between. Germline assignment: CDR1 SNHLY and CDR2 FYNNEI. The CDR3 length is 12 residues. CDR3 region: CASSGGGTEAFF. The DNA of the CDR3 is TGTGCCAGCAGTGGAGGTGGGACTGAAGCTTTCTTT.

The chain links TRBV7-9 to TRBJ2-3; TRBD2 matches at 7 bases. Germline-derived CDR1 and CDR2 are SEHNR and FQNEAQ (reference sequence). The CDR3 has 15 amino acids. Trimming took 2 bases from V and 5 from J; bases not matched to a gene: 7. CDR3 sequence: CASSLMAGAVDTQYF. The CDR3 nucleotides read TGTGCCAGCAGCTTAATGGCGGGAGCTGTAGATACGCAGTATTTT.

V is TRBV29-1 and J is TRBJ2-7, with a possible D match to TRBD1 (5 bases). CDR1 is SQVTM and CDR2 is ANQGSEA in the germline V gene. The CDR3 extends over 13 amino acids. Deletions cut 4 bases from V and 0 bases from J, with 10 bases between. CDR3 loop: CSVVRQSSYEQYF. CDR3 DNA: TGCAGCGTTGTAAGACAGAGCTCCTACGAGCAGTACTTC.

The gene calls are TRBV10-2 and TRBJ1-5, with a tentative D call TRBD1 (6 bases). This CDR3 comprises 15 residues. The ends were cut back, 6 bases at V and 3 bases at J, with 15 bases in the middle. Germline CDR1 is WSHSY and CDR2 is SAAADI. Here the CDR3 DNA reads TGCGCCAGCAGCCCAACAGGGAGATTCAATCAGCCCCAGCATTTT. It translates to CASSPTGRFNQPQHF.

J is TRBJ1-6 and V is TRBV19; D remains ambiguous. The CDR3 has 15 amino acids. Germline CDR1 and CDR2: LNHDA and SQIVND (reference sequence). Trimming cost V 6 bases and J 7 bases, with 16 bases left between them. The CDR3, as DNA: TGTGCCAGTAGCTCCCCCAACAGTAGGAATTCACCCCTCCACTTT. Its protein product is CASSSPNSRNSPLHF.

In this sample, this clone turned up once. This rearrangement joins TRBV5-4 to TRBJ2-1; 9 nucleotides match TRBD2. This CDR3 has 16 residues. The V and J ends lost 0 bases and 4 bases, in that order; junction bases with no gene match: 5. The germline gives CDR1 SGHNT, CDR2 YYREEE (reference sequence). CDR3 loop: CASSLGGTSPYNEQFF. The CDR3 DNA follows: TGTGCCAGCAGCTTGGGTGGGACTAGCCCTTACAATGAGCAGTTCTTC.

This rearrangement joins TRBV4-1 to TRBJ1-2; 12 bases are shared with TRBD1. Germline V CDR1 and CDR2: MGHRA, YSYEKL. With V trimmed by 0 bases and J by 8 bases, 10 bases remained unmatched. CDR3 length: 17 residues. The CDR3 DNA reads TGCGCCAGCAGCCAAGATTTTCCGGGGGACAGGGGGCAAGGCTACACCTTC. This encodes CASSQDFPGDRGQGYTF.

The rearrangement joins TRBV28 to TRBJ2-1, with 9 bases that match TRBD2. Germline CDR1 reads MDHEN; CDR2 reads SYDVKM. This CDR3 is built from 14 residues. The junction had 8 bases not matched to a gene; V was cut back by 4 bases and J by 10 bases. The CDR3 loop reads CASSSGTSLREQFF. The CDR3 nucleotides read TGTGCCAGCAGTTCAGGGACTAGCCTGAGAGAGCAGTTCTTC. Drawing the rest from reference TRBV28 and TRBJ2-1, the complete variable domain is DVKVTQSSRYLVKRTGEKVFLECVQDMDHENMFWYRQDPGLGLRLIYFSYDVKMKEKGDIPEGYSVSREKKERFSLILESASTNQTSMYLCASSSGTSLREQFFGPGTRLTVL.

The chain links TRBV7-3 to TRBJ2-3, with 10 nucleotides matching TRBD1. There are 15 residues in the CDR3. The ends lost 4 bases at V and 4 bases at J; junction bases unmatched: 5. The germline V gene has CDR1 SGHTA and CDR2 FQGTGA. The CDR3 nucleotides are TGTGCCAGCAGCTCGGGGACAGGGGAGGCAGATACGCAGTATTTT. Translated: CASSSGTGEADTQYF.

This chain uses TRBV6-6 with TRBJ1-5, with D possibly matching TRBD1 (5 bases). Germline loops: CDR1 MNHNY, CDR2 SVGAGI (reference sequence). The V gene lost 8 bases and the J gene lost 5 bases, with 13 bases spanning the gap. This CDR3 is built from 13 residues. CDR3 sequence reads: CASGWGVDQPQHF. For the CDR3, the DNA is TGTGCCAGCGGTTGGGGGGTAGATCAGCCCCAGCATTTT.

The chain uses TRBV30 and TRBJ1-1; perhaps TRBD1 as D (5 bases). Germline V CDR1 and CDR2: GTSNPN, SVGIG (reference sequence). V gave up 0 bases and J gave up 11 bases, with 16 bases separating them. The CDR3 contains 13 residues. The CDR3 DNA reads TGTGCCTGGAGTGTTGTTGCGGAGGGGCTTGCTTTCTTT. Translated, it gives CAWSVVAEGLAFF. The complete variable domain, with remaining parts taken from reference TRBV30 and TRBJ1-1, reads SQTIHQWPATLVQPVGSPLSLECTVEGTSNPNLYWYRQAAGRGLQLLFYSVGIGQISSEVPQNLSASRPQDRQFILSSKKLLLSDSGFYLCAWSVVAEGLAFFGQGTRLTVV.

The rearrangement joins TRBV6-5 to TRBJ1-2, with 8 bases that match TRBD1. This CDR3 spans 12 amino acids. From germline, CDR1 is MNHEY and CDR2 SVGAGI. The V and J ends lost 9 bases and 4 bases, in that order; junction bases with no gene match: 4. This chain's CDR3 is CARIDRGYGYTF. The CDR3 nucleotides are TGTGCCAGGATAGACAGGGGCTATGGCTACACCTTC.

This chain connects TRBV9 to TRBJ2-1; 10 bases line up with TRBD1. The CDR3 loop spans 15 amino acids. Germline CDR1 and CDR2: SGDLS and YYNGEE. V shed 3 bases and J 8 bases; nucleotides not matched to a gene: 8. Here the CDR3 reads CASSGGTGALDEQFF. The CDR3 DNA follows: TGTGCCAGCAGCGGGGGGACAGGGGCTTTGGATGAGCAGTTCTTC.

This chain links TRBV7-7 with TRBJ2-1; 10 nucleotides line up with TRBD2. The CDR3 totals 15 residues. Trimming took 6 bases from V and 3 from J; bases not matched to a gene: 5. Germline assignment: CDR1 SSHAT and CDR2 FNYEAQ (reference sequence). DNA for the CDR3: TGTGCCAGCAGTGCCGGGACTAGCGACTACAATGAGCAGTTCTTC. Translating gives CASSAGTSDYNEQFF.

The chain recombines TRBV5-4 with TRBJ2-1; the match to TRBD2 covers 10 bases. Trimming removed 4 bases from V and 7 bases from J; junction bases left unmatched: 8. Germline CDR1 is SGHNT and CDR2 is YYREEE (reference sequence). The CDR3 runs to 15 residues. In nucleotides, the CDR3 is TGTGCCAGCAGCATGGGGCTAGCGGGAGAGAATGAGCAGTTCTTC. This translates into CASSMGLAGENEQFF.

In its sample, this clone was seen a few times. This chain links TRBV6-4 with TRBJ1-2; 11 bases line up with TRBD1. This CDR3 has 18 amino acids. V lost 0 bases, J lost 2 bases, and 8 bases stayed unmatched. The germline V gene encodes CDR1 MRHNA and CDR2 SNTAGT. In nucleotides, the CDR3 is TGTGCCAGCAGTGACTCCAAGGACAGGGGGCGCTTGAACTATGGCTACACCTTC. The encoded protein is CASSDSKDRGRLNYGYTF.

The chain joins TRBV14 to TRBJ2-1; 15 bases are a match to TRBD2. CDR1 and CDR2 from the germline V gene are SGHDN and FVKESK. This CDR3 spans 21 amino acids. V was clipped by 0 bases and J by 10 bases; unmatched bases: 19. The CDR3 coding sequence is TGTGCCAGCAGCCAAGATAGCGGGACTAGCGGGAGGACCCCGGAGGAGGAAGAGCAGTTCTTC. Translating gives CASSQDSGTSGRTPEEEEQFF.

The chain employs TRBV6-5 and TRBJ2-1, with TRBD2 identical over 8 bases. J lost 2 bases, V lost 6 bases, and 6 bases had no gene match. This CDR3 has 15 amino acids. Germline V gives CDR1 MNHEY, CDR2 SVGAGI. The CDR3 DNA is TGTGCCAGCAGCCGAGCGGGGGCGGCCTACAATGAGCAGTTCTTC. It translates to CASSRAGAAYNEQFF.

The chain employs TRBV7-2 and TRBJ2-3; 8 nucleotides align to TRBD2. V was clipped by 5 bases and J by 4 bases; unmatched bases: 8. This CDR3 comprises 15 residues. Germline V gives CDR1 SGHTA, CDR2 FQGNSA. This chain's CDR3 is CASSTGLGLADTQYF. Here the CDR3 DNA reads TGTGCCAGCAGCACGGGACTAGGCTTGGCAGATACGCAGTATTTT.

This clone was detected a few times. The CDR3 sequence is CASSETVSGKREQYF. The CDR3 DNA sequence: TGTGCCAGCAGTGAAACCGTAAGCGGGAAGCGCGAGCAGTACTTC. The genes are TRBV25-1 and TRBJ2-7; 7 bases line up with TRBD2. V shed 2 bases, J shed 6 bases, and the junction held 10 bases outside the gene matches. From germline, CDR1 is MGHDK and CDR2 SYGVNS. CDR3 length: 15 amino acids.

This chain joins TRBV18 and TRBJ1-2; TRBD1 matches 9 bases. Germline V lookup: CDR1 KGHSH, CDR2 LQKENI. The CDR3 extends over 16 amino acids. The junction had 10 bases not matched to a gene; V was cut back by 4 bases and J by 4 bases. The CDR3 here is CASSQTGTGSGYGYTF. CDR3 sequence (DNA): TGTGCCAGCTCACAAACCGGGACAGGGTCGGGCTATGGCTACACCTTC.

The chain links TRBV28 to TRBJ1-4; 7 bases are shared with TRBD1. Germline CDR1 reads MDHEN; CDR2 reads SYDVKM. The CDR3 is made up of 15 amino acids. The J segment lost 0 bases and the V segment lost 6 bases, leaving 4 bases of the junction unmatched. CDR3 DNA sequence: TGTGCCAGCAGGAGGACAGGCGCAACTAATGAAAAACTGTTTTTT. This encodes CASRRTGATNEKLFF. Based on the CDR3 plus reference TRBV28 and TRBJ1-4, the full variable domain is DVKVTQSSRYLVKRTGEKVFLECVQDMDHENMFWYRQDPGLGLRLIYFSYDVKMKEKGDIPEGYSVSREKKERFSLILESASTNQTSMYLCASRRTGATNEKLFFGSGTQLSVL.